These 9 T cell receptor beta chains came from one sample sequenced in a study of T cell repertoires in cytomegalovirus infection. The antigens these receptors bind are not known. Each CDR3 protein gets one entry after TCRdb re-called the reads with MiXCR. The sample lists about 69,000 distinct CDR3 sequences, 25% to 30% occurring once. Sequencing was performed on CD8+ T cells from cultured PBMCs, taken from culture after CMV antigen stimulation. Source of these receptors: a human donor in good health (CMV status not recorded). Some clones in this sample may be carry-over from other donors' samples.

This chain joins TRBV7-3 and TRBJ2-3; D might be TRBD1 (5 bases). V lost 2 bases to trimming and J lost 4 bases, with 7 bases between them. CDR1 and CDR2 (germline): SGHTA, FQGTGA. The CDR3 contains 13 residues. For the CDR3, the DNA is TGTGCCAGCAGCTTAGAAGGGGCAGATACGCAGTATTTT. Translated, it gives CASSLEGADTQYF.

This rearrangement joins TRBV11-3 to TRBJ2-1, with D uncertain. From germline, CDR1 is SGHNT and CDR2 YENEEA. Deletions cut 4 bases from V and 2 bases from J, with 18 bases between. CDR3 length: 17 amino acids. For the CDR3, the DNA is TGTGCCAGCAGCTCCCTGTCGTCACAGTCCCCCTACAATGAGCAGTTCTTC. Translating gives CASSSLSSQSPYNEQFF. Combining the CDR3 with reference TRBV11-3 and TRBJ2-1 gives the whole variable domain EAGVVQSPRYKIIEKKQPVAFWCNPISGHNTLYWYLQNLGQGPELLIRYENEEAVDDSQLPKDRFSAERLKGVDSTLKIQPAELGDSAVYLCASSSLSSQSPYNEQFFGPGTRLTVL.

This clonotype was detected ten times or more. CDR3 sequence: CASSILQETQYF. As DNA, the CDR3 is TGTGCCAGCAGCATTCTACAAGAGACCCAGTACTTC. The chain joins TRBV5-6 to TRBJ2-5; D is unclear. Germline V lookup: CDR1 SGHDT, CDR2 YYEEEE. V was shortened by 4 bases and J by 2 bases, with 6 bases between the two germline ends. The CDR3 has 12 residues.

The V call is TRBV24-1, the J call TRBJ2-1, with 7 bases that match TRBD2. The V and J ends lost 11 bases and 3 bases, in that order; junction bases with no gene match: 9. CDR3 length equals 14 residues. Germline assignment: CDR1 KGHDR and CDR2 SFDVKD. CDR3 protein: CAIWLGGIYNEQFF. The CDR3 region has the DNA TGTGCCATCTGGTTGGGGGGGATCTACAATGAGCAGTTCTTC.

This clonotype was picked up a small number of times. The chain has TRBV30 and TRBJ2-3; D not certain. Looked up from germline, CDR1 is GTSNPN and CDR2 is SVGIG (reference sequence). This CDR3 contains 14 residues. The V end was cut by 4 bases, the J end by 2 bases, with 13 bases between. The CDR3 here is CAWTSGRYTDTQYF. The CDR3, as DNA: TGTGCCTGGACCTCTGGGCGCTACACAGATACGCAGTATTTT.

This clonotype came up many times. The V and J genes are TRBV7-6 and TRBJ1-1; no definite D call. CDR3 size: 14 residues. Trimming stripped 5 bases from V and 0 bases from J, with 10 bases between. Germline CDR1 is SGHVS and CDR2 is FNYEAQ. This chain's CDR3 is CASSGDSMNTEAFF. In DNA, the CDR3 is TGTGCCAGCAGCGGAGATTCAATGAACACTGAAGCTTTCTTT.

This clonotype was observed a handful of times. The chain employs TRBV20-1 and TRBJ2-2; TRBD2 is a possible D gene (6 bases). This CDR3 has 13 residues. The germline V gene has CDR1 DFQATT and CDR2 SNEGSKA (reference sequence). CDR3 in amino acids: CSAGSGETGELFF. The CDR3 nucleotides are TGCAGCGCCGGGTCGGGGGAAACCGGGGAGCTGTTTTTT.

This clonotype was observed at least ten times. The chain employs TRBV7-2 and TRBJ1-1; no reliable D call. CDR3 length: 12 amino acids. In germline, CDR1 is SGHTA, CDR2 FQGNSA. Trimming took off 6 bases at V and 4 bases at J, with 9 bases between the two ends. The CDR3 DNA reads TGTGCCAGCAGGTACTCGGGCACTGAAGCTTTCTTT. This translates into CASRYSGTEAFF. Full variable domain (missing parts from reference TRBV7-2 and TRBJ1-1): GAGVSQSPSNKVTEKGKDVELRCDPISGHTALYWYRQSLGQGLEFLIYFQGNSAPDKSGLPSDRFSAERTGGSVSTLTIQRTQQEDSAVYLCASRYSGTEAFFGQGTRLTVV.

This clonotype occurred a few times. CDR3 nucleotides: TGTGCCAGCAGTCGGACCCAAGGCGAGGGCTACACCTTC. This sequence encodes CASSRTQGEGYTF. The genes are TRBV6-6 and TRBJ1-2; D call uncertain. The V gene's germline CDR1 is MNHNY and CDR2 SVGAGI (reference sequence). The length of the CDR3 is 13 residues. V was shortened by 5 bases and J by 8 bases, with 15 bases between the two germline ends.